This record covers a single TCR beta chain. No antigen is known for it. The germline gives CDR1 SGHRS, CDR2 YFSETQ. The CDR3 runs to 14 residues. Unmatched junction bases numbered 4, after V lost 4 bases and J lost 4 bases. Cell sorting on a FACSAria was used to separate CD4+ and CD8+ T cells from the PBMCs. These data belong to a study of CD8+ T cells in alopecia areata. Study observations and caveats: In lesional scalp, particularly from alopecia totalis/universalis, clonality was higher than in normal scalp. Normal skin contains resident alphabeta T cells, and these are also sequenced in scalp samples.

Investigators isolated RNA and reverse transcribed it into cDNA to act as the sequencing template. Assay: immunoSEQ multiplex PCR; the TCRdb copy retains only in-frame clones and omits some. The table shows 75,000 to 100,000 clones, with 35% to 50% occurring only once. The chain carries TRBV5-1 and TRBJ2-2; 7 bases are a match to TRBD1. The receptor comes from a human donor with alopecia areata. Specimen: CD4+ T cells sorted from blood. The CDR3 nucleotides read TGCGCCAGCAGCCTCCACAGGGGCACCGGGGAGCTGTTTTTT. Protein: CASSLHRGTGELFF.